This TCR beta chain was recovered during a study of response to subunit inactivated influenza vaccine. V shed 6 bases, J shed 10 bases, and the junction held 11 bases outside the gene matches. Per the germline V gene, CDR1 is MNHNS and CDR2 is SASEGT. This CDR3 is built from 13 residues. TCRdb reprocessed the RT-PCR reads with MiXCR, giving one entry per CDR3 protein. The sample consists of 500,000 to 650,000 distinct CDR3 sequences, about 8% of them appearing once. The sequence came from a man between 50 and 69 years old who received an inactivated influenza vaccine. Sequenced material: PBMCs from blood, taken roughly 24 months after vaccination. V usage is TRBV6-1 and J usage is TRBJ1-1; 7 nucleotides align to TRBD1. CDR3 in amino acids: CASSTLDREGAFF. Here the CDR3 DNA reads TGTGCCAGCAGCACCCTCGACAGGGAAGGAGCTTTCTTT.